This T cell receptor beta chain is drawn from a study of T cells after yellow fever vaccination. TCRdb analysed the 5' RACE reads with MiXCR anew, one entry per CDR3 protein. The sample has about 74,000 distinct CDR3 sequences; roughly 6.9% are singletons. This CDR3 is built from 12 residues. Trimming removed 4 bases from V and 3 bases from J, with 9 bases in between. Germline-derived CDR1 and CDR2 are SQVTM and ANQGSEA. The V and J genes are TRBV29-1 and TRBJ1-2; D remains ambiguous. The sequence came from a young man who received the YFV17D yellow fever vaccine. The sample in question was CD8+ T cells sorted from PBMCs, obtained about 5 days after the first yellow fever vaccination. The chain's CDR3 is CSVGGTDYGYTF. The CDR3 DNA reads as TGCAGCGTTGGAGGAACGGACTATGGCTACACCTTC.